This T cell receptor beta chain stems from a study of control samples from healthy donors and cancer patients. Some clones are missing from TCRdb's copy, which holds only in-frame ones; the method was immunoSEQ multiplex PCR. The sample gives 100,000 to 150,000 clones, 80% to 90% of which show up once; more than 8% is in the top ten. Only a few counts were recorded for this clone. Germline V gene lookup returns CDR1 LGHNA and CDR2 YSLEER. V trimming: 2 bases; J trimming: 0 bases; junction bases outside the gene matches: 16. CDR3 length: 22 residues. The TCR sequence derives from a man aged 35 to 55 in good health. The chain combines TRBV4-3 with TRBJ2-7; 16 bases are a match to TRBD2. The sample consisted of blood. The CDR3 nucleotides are TGCGCCAGCAGCCAACACGTCCGCCCCCCGGGACTAGCGGGGGGGTCCTCCTACGAGCAGTACTTC. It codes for CASSQHVRPPGLAGGSSYEQYF.